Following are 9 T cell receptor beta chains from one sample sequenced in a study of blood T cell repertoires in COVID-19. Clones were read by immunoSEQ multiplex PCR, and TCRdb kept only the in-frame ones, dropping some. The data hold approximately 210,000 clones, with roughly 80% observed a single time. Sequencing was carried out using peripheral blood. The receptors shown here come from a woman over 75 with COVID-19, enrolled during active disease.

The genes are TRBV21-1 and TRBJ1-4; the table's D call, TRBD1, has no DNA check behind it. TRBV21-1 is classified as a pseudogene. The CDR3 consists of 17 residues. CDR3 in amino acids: CASCPKGTGGPNEKLFF. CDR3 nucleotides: TGTGCCAGCTGCCCAAAGGGGACAGGGGGCCCTAATGAAAAACTGTTTTTT.

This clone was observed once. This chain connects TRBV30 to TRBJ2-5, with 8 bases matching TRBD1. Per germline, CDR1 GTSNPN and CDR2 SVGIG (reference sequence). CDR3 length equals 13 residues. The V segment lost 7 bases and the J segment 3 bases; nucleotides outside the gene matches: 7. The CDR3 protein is CASNRGVKETQYF. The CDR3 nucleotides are TGTGCCTCTAACAGGGGGGTGAAAGAGACCCAGTACTTC.

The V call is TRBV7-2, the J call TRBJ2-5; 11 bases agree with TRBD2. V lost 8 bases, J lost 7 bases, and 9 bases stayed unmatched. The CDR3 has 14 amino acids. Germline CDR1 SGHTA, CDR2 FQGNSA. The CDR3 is CASGLAGGQGTQYF. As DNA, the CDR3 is TGTGCCAGCGGGTTAGCGGGGGGGCAGGGGACCCAGTACTTC.

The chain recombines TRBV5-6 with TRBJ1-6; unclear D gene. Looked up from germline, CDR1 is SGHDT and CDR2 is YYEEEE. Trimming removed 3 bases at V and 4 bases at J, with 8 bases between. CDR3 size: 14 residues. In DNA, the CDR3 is TGTGCCAGCAGCTCACAGAGTTATAATTCACCCCTCCACTTT. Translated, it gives CASSSQSYNSPLHF.

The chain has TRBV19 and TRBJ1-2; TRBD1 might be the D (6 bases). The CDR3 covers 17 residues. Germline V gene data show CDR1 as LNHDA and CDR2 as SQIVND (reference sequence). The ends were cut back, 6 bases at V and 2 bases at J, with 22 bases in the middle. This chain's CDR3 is CASRDIQGGLANYGYTF. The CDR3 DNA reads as TGTGCCAGTAGAGACATACAGGGTGGATTGGCGAACTATGGCTACACCTTC.

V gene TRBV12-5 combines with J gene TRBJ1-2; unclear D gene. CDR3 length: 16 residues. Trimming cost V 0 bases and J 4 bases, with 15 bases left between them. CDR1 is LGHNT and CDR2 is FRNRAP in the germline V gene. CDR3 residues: CASGLVQARMGYGYTF. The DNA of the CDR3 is TGTGCTAGTGGTTTGGTTCAGGCGAGAATGGGCTATGGCTACACCTTC.

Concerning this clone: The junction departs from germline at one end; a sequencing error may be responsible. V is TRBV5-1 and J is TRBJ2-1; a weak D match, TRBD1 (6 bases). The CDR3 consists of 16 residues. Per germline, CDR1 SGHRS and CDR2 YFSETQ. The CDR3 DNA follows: TGCGCCAGCGGCTTAAAGGGGGATAGTTCTATGTATGAGCAGTTCTTC. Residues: CASGLKGDSSMYEQFF.

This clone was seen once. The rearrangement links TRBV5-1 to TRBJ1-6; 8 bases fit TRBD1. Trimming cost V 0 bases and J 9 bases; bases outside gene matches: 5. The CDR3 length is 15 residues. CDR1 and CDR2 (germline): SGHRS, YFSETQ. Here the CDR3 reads CASSLEAGGGSPLHF. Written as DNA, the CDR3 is TGCGCCAGCAGCTTGGAAGCAGGGGGCGGTTCACCCCTCCACTTT.

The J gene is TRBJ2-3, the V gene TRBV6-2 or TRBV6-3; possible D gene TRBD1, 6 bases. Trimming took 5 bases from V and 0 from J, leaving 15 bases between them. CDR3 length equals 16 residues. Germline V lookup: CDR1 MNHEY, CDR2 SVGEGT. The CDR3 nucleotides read TGTGCCAGCAGTGTAGACAGGTTGGGGAGCACAGATACGCAGTATTTT. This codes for CASSVDRLGSTDTQYF.